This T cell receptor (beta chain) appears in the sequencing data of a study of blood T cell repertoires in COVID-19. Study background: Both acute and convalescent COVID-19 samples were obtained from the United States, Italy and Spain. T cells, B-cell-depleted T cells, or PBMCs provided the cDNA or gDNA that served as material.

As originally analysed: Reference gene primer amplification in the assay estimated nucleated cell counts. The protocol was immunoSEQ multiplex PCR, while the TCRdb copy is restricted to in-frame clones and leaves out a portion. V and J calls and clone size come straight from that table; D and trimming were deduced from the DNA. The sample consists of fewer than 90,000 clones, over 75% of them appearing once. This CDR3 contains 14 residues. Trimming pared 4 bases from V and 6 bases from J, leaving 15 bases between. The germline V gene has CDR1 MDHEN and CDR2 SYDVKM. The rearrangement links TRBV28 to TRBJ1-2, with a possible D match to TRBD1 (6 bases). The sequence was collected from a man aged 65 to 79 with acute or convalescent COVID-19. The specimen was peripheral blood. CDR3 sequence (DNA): TGTGCCAGCAGTTCCAACAGGGAAATCCATGGCTACACCTTC. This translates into CASSSNREIHGYTF.